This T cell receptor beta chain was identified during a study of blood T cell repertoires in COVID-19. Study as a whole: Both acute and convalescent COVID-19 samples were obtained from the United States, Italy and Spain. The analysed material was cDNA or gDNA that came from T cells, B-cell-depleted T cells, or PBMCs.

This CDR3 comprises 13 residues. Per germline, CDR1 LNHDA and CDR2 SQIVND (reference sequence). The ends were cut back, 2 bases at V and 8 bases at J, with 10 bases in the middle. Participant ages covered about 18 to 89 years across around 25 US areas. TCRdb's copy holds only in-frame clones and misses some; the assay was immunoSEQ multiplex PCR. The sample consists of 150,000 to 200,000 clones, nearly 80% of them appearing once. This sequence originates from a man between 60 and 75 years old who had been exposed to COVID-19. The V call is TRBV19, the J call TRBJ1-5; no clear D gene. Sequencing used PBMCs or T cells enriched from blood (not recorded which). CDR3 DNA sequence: TGTGCCAGTAGTATACTACGGCGGGAGCCCCAGCATTTT. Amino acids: CASSILRREPQHF.